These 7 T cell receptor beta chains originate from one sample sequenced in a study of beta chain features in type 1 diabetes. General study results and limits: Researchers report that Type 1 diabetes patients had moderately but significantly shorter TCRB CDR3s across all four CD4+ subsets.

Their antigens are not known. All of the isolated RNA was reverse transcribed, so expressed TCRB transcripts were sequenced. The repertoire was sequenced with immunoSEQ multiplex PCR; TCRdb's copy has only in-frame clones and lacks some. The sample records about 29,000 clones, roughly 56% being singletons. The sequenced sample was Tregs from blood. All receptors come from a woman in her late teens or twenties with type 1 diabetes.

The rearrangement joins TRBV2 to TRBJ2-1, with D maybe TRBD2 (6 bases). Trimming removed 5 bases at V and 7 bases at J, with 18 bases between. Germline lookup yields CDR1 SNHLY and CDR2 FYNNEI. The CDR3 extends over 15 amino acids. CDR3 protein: CASSPSPYRGNEQFF. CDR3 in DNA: TGTGCCAGCAGTCCTTCGCCATACCGGGGGAATGAGCAGTTCTTC. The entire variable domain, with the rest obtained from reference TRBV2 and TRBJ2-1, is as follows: EPEVTQTPSHQVTQMGQEVILRCVPISNHLYFYWYRQILGQKVEFLVSFYNNEISEKSEIFDDQFSVERPDGSNFTLKIRSTKLEDSAMYFCASSPSPYRGNEQFFGPGTRLTVL.

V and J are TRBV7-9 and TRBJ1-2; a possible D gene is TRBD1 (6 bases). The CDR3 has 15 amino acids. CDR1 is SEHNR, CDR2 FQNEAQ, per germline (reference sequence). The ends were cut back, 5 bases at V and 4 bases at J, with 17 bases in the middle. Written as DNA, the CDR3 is TGTGCCAGCAGCGAAGCGGGGGCCCGGGGCTATGGCTACACCTTC. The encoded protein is CASSEAGARGYGYTF.

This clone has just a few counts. In DNA form, the CDR3 reads TGTGCCAGCAGTTATCGGACAGGGAGGACCTACGAGCAGTACTTC. Its translation is CASSYRTGRTYEQYF. This sequence joins TRBV6-5 and TRBJ2-7; TRBD1 matches at 8 bases. This CDR3 is 15 amino acids long. Germline V gene sequence: CDR1 MNHEY, CDR2 SVGAGI. The V segment lost 3 bases and the J segment 2 bases; nucleotides outside the gene matches: 6.

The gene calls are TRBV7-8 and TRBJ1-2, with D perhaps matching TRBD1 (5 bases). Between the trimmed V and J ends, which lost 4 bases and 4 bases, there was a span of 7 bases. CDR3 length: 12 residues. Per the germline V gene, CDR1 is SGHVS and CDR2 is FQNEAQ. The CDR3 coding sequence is TGTGCCAGCAGCTACAGGACCTATGGCTACACCTTC. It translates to CASSYRTYGYTF.

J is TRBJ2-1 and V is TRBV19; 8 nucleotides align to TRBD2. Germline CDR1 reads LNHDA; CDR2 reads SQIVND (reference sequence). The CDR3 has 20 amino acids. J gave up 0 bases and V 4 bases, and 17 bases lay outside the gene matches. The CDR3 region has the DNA TGTGCCAGTAGTACCCCGGGGGTAGCGGGGAGACAGAGCTCCTACAATGAGCAGTTCTTC. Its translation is CASSTPGVAGRQSSYNEQFF.

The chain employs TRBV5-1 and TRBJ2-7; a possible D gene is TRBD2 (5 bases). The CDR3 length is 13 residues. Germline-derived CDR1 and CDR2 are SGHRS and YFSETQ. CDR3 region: CAGSPTGDYEQYV. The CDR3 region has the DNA TGCGCCGGCAGCCCCACCGGGGACTACGAGCAGTACGTC.

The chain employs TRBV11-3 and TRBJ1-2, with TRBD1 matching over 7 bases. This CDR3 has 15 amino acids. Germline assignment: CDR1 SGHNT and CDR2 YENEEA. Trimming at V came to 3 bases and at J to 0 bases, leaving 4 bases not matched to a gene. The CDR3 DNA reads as TGTGCCAGCAGCTTCCGGGACAGATCTAACTATGGCTACACCTTC. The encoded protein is CASSFRDRSNYGYTF.